These T cell receptor beta chains were read from a single sample in a study of T-cell reconstitution after alpha-beta-depleted transplantation in children. MiXCR, run by TCRdb on the PCR reads, gives a single entry per CDR3 protein. This table has approximately 500,000 distinct CDR3 sequences, 8% to 11% appearing once. The material sequenced was PBMCs, taken before TCRalphabeta/CD19-depleted stem cell transplant. The receptors derive from a child aged 2 to 15 with inherited bone marrow failure, due to receive a stem cell transplant. The CDR3 runs from the conserved cysteine through the conserved F or W. The order of the fields is D gene, J gene, V gene, clone size, CDR3 protein, CDR3 DNA. A D gene is named only where the DNA matches it firmly. Some rows mark clone size as missing; the rest say once, few, many or name a class of expanded clone.

D gene: TRBD2
J gene: TRBJ2-5
V gene: TRBV7-7
clone size: many
CDR3 protein: CASSLSVRGEETQYF
CDR3 DNA: TGTGCTAGCAGCTTATCGGTCCGGGGGGAAGAGACCCAGTACTTC

D gene: TRBD2
J gene: TRBJ2-1
V gene: TRBV9
clone size: many
CDR3 protein: CASSPGLAGGSVQFF
CDR3 DNA: TGTGCCAGCAGCCCAGGACTAGCGGGAGGGTCTGTGCAGTTCTTC

D gene: -
J gene: TRBJ2-3
V gene: TRBV4-2
clone size: many
CDR3 protein: CASSQAMGRTDTQYF
CDR3 DNA: TGTGCCAGCAGCCAAGCGATGGGGCGCACAGATACGCAGTATTTT

D gene: -
J gene: TRBJ2-3
V gene: TRBV12-3/TRBV12-4
clone size: many
CDR3 protein: CARTGAVRYF
CDR3 DNA: TGTGCCCGGACCGGGGCCGTTAGGTATTTT

D gene: TRBD2
J gene: TRBJ2-1
V gene: TRBV11-2
clone size: -
CDR3 protein: CASSRTSGSQNEQFF
CDR3 DNA: TGTGCCAGCAGCCGGACTAGCGGGAGTCAAAATGAGCAGTTCTTC

D gene: -
J gene: TRBJ2-6
V gene: TRBV4-2
clone size: few
CDR3 protein: CASSPTLEVSGANVLTF
CDR3 DNA: TGTGCCAGCAGCCCCACCCTGGAGGTCTCTGGGGCCAACGTCCTGACTTTC

D gene: TRBD2
J gene: TRBJ2-1
V gene: TRBV20-1
clone size: few
CDR3 protein: CSARLWTSGWKGSYNEQFF
CDR3 DNA: TGCAGTGCTAGGCTGTGGACTAGCGGGTGGAAGGGCTCCTACAATGAGCAGTTCTTC

D gene: TRBD2
J gene: TRBJ2-1
V gene: TRBV29-1
clone size: many
CDR3 protein: CSVSSGRANEQFF
CDR3 DNA: TGCAGCGTTTCTAGCGGGAGGGCCAATGAGCAGTTCTTC

D gene: TRBD2
J gene: TRBJ2-5
V gene: TRBV9
clone size: many
CDR3 protein: CASSVGGGSETQYF
CDR3 DNA: TGTGCCAGCAGCGTAGGGGGAGGGAGTGAGACCCAGTACTTC

D gene: TRBD2
J gene: TRBJ2-1
V gene: TRBV20-1
clone size: many
CDR3 protein: CSAPGLAGTNEQFF
CDR3 DNA: TGCAGTGCCCCAGGACTAGCGGGTACCAATGAGCAGTTCTTC

D gene: TRBD1
J gene: TRBJ1-1
V gene: TRBV7-9
clone size: many
CDR3 protein: CASSVLAPGGASFF
CDR3 DNA: TGTGCCAGCAGCGTATTAGCCCCAGGGGGCGCTTCTTTCTTT

D gene: -
J gene: TRBJ1-1
V gene: TRBV6-5
clone size: many
CDR3 protein: CASSSRNLEAFF
CDR3 DNA: TGTGCCAGCAGTTCCCGAAATCTCGAAGCTTTCTTT

D gene: TRBD1
J gene: TRBJ1-1
V gene: TRBV27
clone size: many
CDR3 protein: CASSLHGTDNTEAFF
CDR3 DNA: TGTGCCAGCAGTTTGCACGGGACAGACAACACTGAAGCTTTCTTT

D gene: TRBD2
J gene: TRBJ2-5
V gene: TRBV12-3/TRBV12-4
clone size: many
CDR3 protein: CASTLASGRAIETQYF
CDR3 DNA: TGTGCCAGCACTCTGGCTAGCGGGAGGGCGATAGAGACCCAGTACTTC

D gene: TRBD1
J gene: TRBJ1-1
V gene: TRBV7-8
clone size: many
CDR3 protein: CASSWTGGGTEAFF
CDR3 DNA: TGTGCCAGCAGCTGGACAGGGGGCGGCACTGAAGCTTTCTTT

D gene: TRBD2
J gene: TRBJ2-7
V gene: TRBV15
clone size: many
CDR3 protein: CATSPGLAGVYRDEQYF
CDR3 DNA: TGTGCCACCAGCCCTGGACTAGCGGGAGTATATCGCGACGAGCAGTACTTC

D gene: -
J gene: TRBJ2-1
V gene: TRBV4-3
clone size: many
CDR3 protein: CASSQALGWDEQFF
CDR3 DNA: TGCGCCAGCAGCCAAGCCCTAGGGTGGGATGAGCAGTTCTTC

D gene: -
J gene: TRBJ1-2
V gene: TRBV6-1
clone size: -
CDR3 protein: CASSEPENGYTF
CDR3 DNA: TGTGCCAGCAGTGAACCAGAGAATGGCTACACCTTC

D gene: -
J gene: TRBJ2-5
V gene: TRBV5-1
clone size: few
CDR3 protein: CASSADLYQETQYF
CDR3 DNA: TGCGCCAGCAGCGCCGACCTGTACCAAGAGACCCAGTACTTC

D gene: TRBD2
J gene: TRBJ2-1
V gene: TRBV4-3
clone size: few
CDR3 protein: CASSQDAPLGGRHNEQFF
CDR3 DNA: TGCGCCAGCAGCCAAGATGCTCCCCTCGGGGGGAGACACAATGAGCAGTTCTTC

D gene: -
J gene: TRBJ2-5
V gene: TRBV4-1
clone size: many
CDR3 protein: CASSQDRVETQYF
CDR3 DNA: TGCGCCAGCAGCCAAGACAGGGTAGAGACCCAGTACTTC

D gene: -
J gene: TRBJ1-1
V gene: TRBV20-1
clone size: few
CDR3 protein: CSAISRTASTEAFF
CDR3 DNA: TGCAGTGCTATATCCCGGACGGCCTCCACTGAAGCTTTCTTT

D gene: TRBD2
J gene: TRBJ2-7
V gene: TRBV7-2
clone size: -
CDR3 protein: CASSLRPAGPYEQYF
CDR3 DNA: TGTGCCAGCAGCTTAAGGCCAGCGGGACCCTACGAGCAGTACTTC

D gene: -
J gene: TRBJ2-6
V gene: TRBV7-2
clone size: few
CDR3 protein: CASSLPLGTANVLTF
CDR3 DNA: TGTGCCAGCAGCTTACCTTTGGGGACAGCCAACGTCCTGACTTTC

D gene: TRBD1
J gene: TRBJ1-1
V gene: TRBV20-1
clone size: many
CDR3 protein: CSARGQGATEAFF
CDR3 DNA: TGCAGTGCTAGAGGACAGGGGGCCACTGAAGCTTTCTTT

D gene: -
J gene: TRBJ1-2
V gene: TRBV4-3
clone size: many
CDR3 protein: CASSRGEGYGYTF
CDR3 DNA: TGCGCCAGCAGCCGAGGGGAAGGGTATGGCTACACCTTC

D gene: TRBD1
J gene: TRBJ2-7
V gene: TRBV19
clone size: -
CDR3 protein: CASSMGQGAYEQYF
CDR3 DNA: TGTGCCAGTAGTATGGGACAGGGGGCGTACGAGCAGTACTTC

D gene: -
J gene: TRBJ1-1
V gene: TRBV12-3/TRBV12-4
clone size: many
CDR3 protein: CASSSGLSEAFF
CDR3 DNA: TGTGCCAGCAGTTCCGGGCTTTCCGAAGCTTTCTTT

D gene: TRBD2
J gene: TRBJ2-1
V gene: TRBV3-1
clone size: many
CDR3 protein: CASSGRAVMDEQFF
CDR3 DNA: TGTGCCAGCAGCGGGAGGGCCGTTATGGATGAGCAGTTCTTC

D gene: TRBD1
J gene: TRBJ2-2
V gene: TRBV12-3/TRBV12-4
clone size: many
CDR3 protein: CASSFPQGLNTGELFF
CDR3 DNA: TGTGCCAGCAGTTTCCCACAGGGGCTCAACACCGGGGAGCTGTTTTTT

D gene: TRBD1
J gene: TRBJ2-6
V gene: TRBV10-2
clone size: -
CDR3 protein: CASRGTEAGANVLTF
CDR3 DNA: TGCGCCAGCAGGGGGACAGAAGCTGGGGCCAACGTCCTGACTTTC

D gene: -
J gene: TRBJ2-2
V gene: TRBV3-1
clone size: many
CDR3 protein: CASSQDPLVRFGGELFF
CDR3 DNA: TGTGCCAGCAGCCAAGATCCCCTAGTGCGGTTCGGCGGGGAGCTGTTTTTT

D gene: -
J gene: TRBJ2-5
V gene: TRBV11-2
clone size: many
CDR3 protein: CASSLAFETQYF
CDR3 DNA: TGTGCCAGCAGCTTAGCCTTTGAGACCCAGTACTTC

D gene: -
J gene: TRBJ2-1
V gene: TRBV9
clone size: many
CDR3 protein: CASSVGPDNEQFF
CDR3 DNA: TGTGCCAGCAGCGTAGGTCCGGACAATGAGCAGTTCTTC